These 26 T cell receptor beta chains were sequenced from one sample in a study of technical replicates of blood from a few donors. Some clones are missing from TCRdb's copy, which holds only in-frame ones; the method was immunoSEQ multiplex PCR. The sample lists tens of thousands of clones, about 90% occurring once. Material: T cells isolated from PBMCs. The receptor source for this set is a human donor in good health.

J is TRBJ2-1 and V is TRBV11-2; TRBD1 matches 8 bases. CDR1 is SGHAT, CDR2 FQNNGV, per germline. This CDR3 has 15 amino acids. The trim removed 5 bases at V and 2 bases at J, leaving 5 bases unmatched. The CDR3 spells CASSLRQGTYNEQFF. In nucleotides, the CDR3 is TGTGCCAGCAGCCTCCGACAGGGGACCTACAATGAGCAGTTCTTC. Variable domain in full (rest from reference TRBV11-2 and TRBJ2-1): EAGVAQSPRYKIIEKRQSVAFWCNPISGHATLYWYQQILGQGPKLLIQFQNNGVVDDSQLPKDRFSAERLKGVDSTLKIQPAKLEDSAVYLCASSLRQGTYNEQFFGPGTRLTVL.

This chain connects TRBV7-3 to TRBJ2-5; maybe TRBD2 (5 bases). With the DNA end fitting TRBJ2-7 better, the J assignment may be wrong. From germline, CDR1 is SGHTA and CDR2 FQGTGA. CDR3 length: 13 residues. CDR3 amino acids: CASSLTTSYEQYF. The CDR3 DNA reads TGTGCCAGCAGCTTAACCACTAGCTACGAGCAGTACTTC.

The V call is TRBV6-5, the J call TRBJ2-7; 9 nucleotides agree with TRBD2. The CDR3 totals 15 residues. J was trimmed by 8 bases and V by 6 bases; bases with no gene match: 14. Germline CDR1 and CDR2: MNHEY and SVGAGI. DNA of the CDR3: TGTGCCAGCAGCCAACACTTGGCGGGAGGGCCTCAGCAGTACTTC. As protein: CASSQHLAGGPQQYF.

The genes are TRBV4-1 and TRBJ2-7; 11 bases match TRBD2. The CDR3 length is 14 residues. The germline gives CDR1 MGHRA, CDR2 YSYEKL. V was clipped by 4 bases and J by 1 base; unmatched bases: 0. The CDR3 here is CASSRLAGSYEQYF. The DNA of the CDR3 is TGCGCCAGCAGCCGACTAGCGGGATCCTACGAGCAGTACTTC.

The chain uses TRBV11-2 and TRBJ2-5; 9 nucleotides align to TRBD1. The CDR3 totals 16 residues. The junction had 8 bases not matched to a gene; V was cut back by 5 bases and J by 1 base. CDR1 is SGHAT and CDR2 is FQNNGV in the germline V gene. CDR3 loop: CASSARGTGSQETQYF. As DNA, the CDR3 is TGTGCCAGCAGCGCTCGGGGGACAGGGAGCCAAGAGACCCAGTACTTC.

This clone was counted a single time. CDR3 nucleotide sequence: TGCGCCAGCAGCTTGACGGGACAGGGGGGAGAAGAAGCTTTCTTT. This encodes CASSLTGQGGEEAFF. This chain uses TRBV5-1 with TRBJ1-1; 11 bases are shared with TRBD1. The CDR3 totals 15 residues. Germline assignment: CDR1 SGHRS and CDR2 YFSETQ. V lost 1 base to trimming and J lost 8 bases; unmatched junction nucleotides: 7.

The J gene is TRBJ1-4, the V gene TRBV7-8; 7 bases are a match to TRBD1. The trim removed 1 base at V and 8 bases at J, leaving 4 bases unmatched. The CDR3 contains 14 residues. In germline, CDR1 is SGHVS, CDR2 FQNEAQ. CDR3 in amino acids: CASSLDRGLEKLFF. The CDR3 DNA sequence: TGTGCCAGCAGCTTAGACAGGGGACTCGAAAAACTGTTTTTT.

The V call is TRBV13, the J call TRBJ2-3; D call uncertain. Trimming left V 2 bases short and J 6 bases short, with 9 bases between. The germline CDR1 and CDR2 sequences are PRHDT and FYEKMQ (reference sequence). The CDR3 sequence is 13 residues long. The CDR3 bases are TGTGCCAGCAGCTTAATCTCGCGGGATACGCAGTATTTT. It encodes CASSLISRDTQYF.

J is TRBJ1-5 and V is TRBV10-3, with D possibly being TRBD1 (6 bases). CDR1 and CDR2 from the germline V gene are ENHRY and SYGVKD. The CDR3 consists of 15 residues. Trimming removed 10 bases at V and 4 bases at J, with 20 bases between. CDR3 loop: CATPRTEFINQPQHF. Here the CDR3 DNA reads TGTGCCACCCCTCGGACAGAATTTATTAATCAGCCCCAGCATTTT.

The chain has TRBV25-1 and TRBJ1-1, with D maybe TRBD1 (5 bases). The germline V gene encodes CDR1 MGHDK and CDR2 SYGVNS. This CDR3 is built from 12 residues. Between the trimmed V and J ends, which lost 4 bases and 4 bases, there was a span of 7 bases. This CDR3 is CASSGGGTEAFF. In DNA form, the CDR3 reads TGTGCCAGCAGTGGGGGGGGCACTGAAGCTTTCTTT. Combining the CDR3 with reference TRBV25-1 and TRBJ1-1 gives the whole variable domain EADIYQTPRYLVIGTGKKITLECSQTMGHDKMYWYQQDPGMELHLIHYSYGVNSTEKGDLSSESTVSRIRTEHFPLTLESARPSHTSQYLCASSGGGTEAFFGQGTRLTVV.

The chain recombines TRBV19 with TRBJ2-1; a weak D match, TRBD2 (6 bases). The V end lost 3 bases, the J end lost 3 bases, and 9 bases lay between the germline ends. The CDR3 sequence is 14 residues long. The germline gives CDR1 LNHDA, CDR2 SQIVND (reference sequence). The CDR3 coding sequence is TGTGCCAGTAGTATTCAGGGACTCTACAATGAGCAGTTCTTC. This gives the protein CASSIQGLYNEQFF.

The chain couples TRBV7-3 to TRBJ2-3; 8 bases fit TRBD2. There are 15 residues in the CDR3. With 2 bases clipped from V and 4 bases from J, the junction kept 5 bases outside the gene matches. The germline V gene has CDR1 SGHTA and CDR2 FQGTGA. CDR3: CASSLSPGRADTQYF. Here the CDR3 DNA reads TGTGCCAGCAGCTTATCTCCCGGGAGGGCAGATACGCAGTATTTT.

CDR3 protein: CASSLGQGGEYGYTF. CDR3 nucleotide sequence: TGTGCCAGCAGCTTAGGACAGGGGGGAGAATATGGCTACACCTTC. J is TRBJ1-2 and V is TRBV7-2, with 9 bases aligning to TRBD1. The CDR3 is 15 residues long. Trimming at V came to 1 base and at J to 5 bases, leaving 5 bases not matched to a gene. Per the germline V gene, CDR1 is SGHTA and CDR2 is FQGNSA. The full variable domain, completed using reference TRBV7-2 and TRBJ1-2, is GAGVSQSPSNKVTEKGKDVELRCDPISGHTALYWYRQSLGQGLEFLIYFQGNSAPDKSGLPSDRFSAERTGGSVSTLTIQRTQQEDSAVYLCASSLGQGGEYGYTFGSGTRLTVV.

The chain joins TRBV7-2 to TRBJ2-4; 11 bases are a match to TRBD1. This CDR3 spans 18 amino acids. Germline trimming cut 1 base from V and 7 bases from J; bases unmatched to any gene: 12. Per the germline V gene, CDR1 is SGHTA and CDR2 is FQGNSA. The chain's CDR3 is CASSLVQGQGGFGNIQYF. The CDR3 DNA reads as TGTGCCAGCAGCTTAGTTCAGGGACAGGGGGGATTTGGGAACATTCAGTACTTC.

The CDR3 protein is CASSPRPGLGLYEQYF. In DNA, the CDR3 is TGTGCCAGCTCACCACGTCCGGGACTAGGGCTCTACGAGCAGTACTTC. The rearrangement links TRBV18 to TRBJ2-7; TRBD2 aligns across 8 bases. Trimming removed 1 base from V and 3 bases from J; junction bases left unmatched: 8. Per the germline V gene, CDR1 is KGHSH and CDR2 is LQKENI. The CDR3 extends over 16 amino acids. The entire variable domain, with the rest obtained from reference TRBV18 and TRBJ2-7, is as follows: NAGVMQNPRHLVRRRGQEARLRCSPMKGHSHVYWYRQLPEEGLKFMVYLQKENIIDESGMPKERFSAEFPKEGPSILRIQQVVRGDSAAYFCASSPRPGLGLYEQYFGPGTRLTVT.

The chain carries TRBV6-5 and TRBJ2-1; D may be TRBD2 (6 bases). The CDR3 is made up of 14 amino acids. Germline CDR1 and CDR2: MNHEY and SVGAGI. V lost 7 bases and J lost 7, with 17 bases in between. The CDR3 DNA reads as TGTGCCAGCACAACTAGCTCTCAGAGGAATGAGCAGTTCTTC. Protein sequence: CASTTSSQRNEQFF.

The rearrangement uses TRBV28 and TRBJ1-5, with TRBD1 as a possible D gene (6 bases). The CDR3 runs to 17 residues. CDR1 and CDR2 (germline): MDHEN, SYDVKM. The V end lost 4 bases, the J end lost 6 bases, and 22 bases lay between the germline ends. CDR3 DNA sequence: TGTGCCAGCAGTTCCCCAACGCAATACAGGGAGGGTCAGCCCCAGCATTTT. Protein: CASSSPTQYREGQPQHF.

The V gene is TRBV5-6, the J gene TRBJ2-3; tentatively, D is TRBD1 (5 bases). V gave up 7 bases and J gave up 0 bases, with 9 bases separating them. The length of the CDR3 is 13 residues. The germline gives CDR1 SGHDT, CDR2 YYEEEE. CDR3 amino acids: CASGAPSTDTQYF. DNA of the CDR3: TGTGCCAGCGGGGCCCCTAGCACAGATACGCAGTATTTT.

The chain recombines TRBV7-3 with TRBJ2-7; 9 positions match TRBD1. V dropped 1 base and J dropped 2; count of bases not matched to a gene: 3. CDR1 is SGHTA, CDR2 FQGTGA, per germline. The length of the CDR3 is 15 residues. CDR3 protein: CASSLNRQGAYEQYF. Here the CDR3 DNA reads TGTGCCAGCAGCTTAAATAGACAGGGGGCCTACGAGCAGTACTTC.

The gene calls are TRBV15 and TRBJ2-1; 7 bases are a match to TRBD2. The CDR3 spans 15 residues. Germline trimming cut 0 bases from V and 7 bases from J; bases unmatched to any gene: 6. Germline lookup yields CDR1 LNHNV and CDR2 YYDKDF (reference sequence). CDR3 protein: CATSRDIAGGNEQFF. CDR3 coding DNA: TGTGCCACCAGCAGAGATATAGCGGGTGGGAATGAGCAGTTCTTC. The full variable domain, its missing parts supplied by reference TRBV15 and TRBJ2-1, is DAMVIQNPRYQVTQFGKPVTLSCSQTLNHNVMYWYQQKSSQAPKLLFHYYDKDFNNEADTPDNFQSRRPNTSFCFLDIRSPGLGDTAMYLCATSRDIAGGNEQFFGPGTRLTVL.

V gene TRBV5-1 combines with J gene TRBJ2-1; tentative D call: TRBD2 (6 bases). The CDR3 is 16 residues long. CDR1 and CDR2 (germline): SGHRS, YFSETQ. With 1 base removed from V and 5 bases from J, the gap between germline ends came to 16 bases. In nucleotides, the CDR3 is TGCGCCAGCAGCTTGAACCCGGGACTGGGAAACAATGAGCAGTTCTTC. As protein: CASSLNPGLGNNEQFF.

The V call is TRBV11-2, the J call TRBJ1-5; 9 bases are a match to TRBD1. With 5 bases clipped from V and 6 bases from J, the junction kept 8 bases outside the gene matches. The CDR3 length is 15 residues. Looked up from germline, CDR1 is SGHAT and CDR2 is FQNNGV. Here the CDR3 reads CASSPGDRVGQPQHF. DNA of the CDR3: TGTGCCAGCAGCCCTGGGGACAGGGTAGGTCAGCCCCAGCATTTT.

This clone is a singleton in its sample. The CDR3 reads CASSSGTGGYEQFF. In DNA, the CDR3 is TGTGCCAGCAGTTCCGGGACAGGGGGCTATGAGCAGTTCTTC. This chain connects TRBV7-8 to TRBJ2-1, with 12 bases matching TRBD1. This CDR3 spans 14 amino acids. Germline trimming cut 6 bases from V and 8 bases from J; bases unmatched to any gene: 5. Germline CDR1 is SGHVS and CDR2 is FQNEAQ.

The rearrangement uses TRBV27 and TRBJ2-5, with D perhaps TRBD1 (5 bases). Germline CDR1 and CDR2: MNHEY and SMNVEV (reference sequence). This CDR3 comprises 17 residues. Trimming pared 0 bases from V and 2 bases from J, leaving 16 bases between. CDR3 coding DNA: TGTGCCAGCAGTTTATCGATCCGGCAGGGTTGGCAAGAGACCCAGTACTTC. Protein product: CASSLSIRQGWQETQYF.

CDR3 sequence reads: CSVLGSGGSYEQYF. Here the CDR3 DNA reads TGCAGCGTTCTTGGGTCAGGGGGCTCCTACGAGCAGTACTTC. The rearrangement uses TRBV29-1 and TRBJ2-7; 7 positions agree with TRBD1. The germline CDR1 and CDR2 sequences are SQVTM and ANQGSEA. The V segment lost 5 bases and the J segment 0 bases; nucleotides outside the gene matches: 7. The CDR3 contains 14 residues.

The chain combines TRBV5-1 with TRBJ1-2; TRBD1 aligns across 7 bases. J lost 5 bases, V lost 4 bases, and 8 bases had no gene match. CDR1 SGHRS and CDR2 YFSETQ come from the germline V gene. The CDR3 totals 14 residues. As DNA, the CDR3 is TGCGCCAGCAGCGTAGGAACAGGGGAATATGGCTACACCTTC. Protein: CASSVGTGEYGYTF.